The present T cell receptor beta chain was sequenced within a study of cytomegalovirus exposure and HLA in healthy donors. Study-level results: Listed as cytomegalovirus-associated were 150 to 200 TCR beta chains. Accurate prediction of HLA-A and HLA-B alleles (for most subjects) was reportedly achieved from TCR beta sequences. Earlier findings revealed that most TCR beta V segments proved productive either about 90% or about 30% of the time.

Comment on this clone: No antigen is known for it.

The PCR had 60 Vbeta and 13 Jbeta primers. Generated by immunoSEQ multiplex PCR, the TCRdb table keeps only in-frame clones and is missing some. The profile shows more than 95,000 clones, about 13% of them singletons. Donors were ostensibly healthy at sampling, although undocumented immune exposures were probable. V lost 1 base and J lost 3; bases outside the gene matches: 9. Germline CDR1 MGHRA, CDR2 YSYEKL. This CDR3 has 17 amino acids. This clonotype originated in a man in his forties in good health and CMV-seropositive. The J gene is TRBJ1-3, the V gene TRBV4-1; 7 bases line up with TRBD1. Material: PBMCs. CDR3 bases: TGCGCCAGCAGCCAAGCTGAACAGGGGCAATATGGAAACACCATATATTTT. Translation gives CASSQAEQGQYGNTIYF.